The present T cell receptor (beta chain) was sequenced within a study of CD8 T cells in ankylosing spondylitis. Whole-study results and caveats: Previously reported in reactive arthritis synovial fluid and blood were some of the motif variants. Matched synovial fluid from ankylosing spondylitis patients was reported to be enriched for disease-linked clones. The study identified a TCR beta motif of under 10 highly homologous variants that appeared characteristic of ankylosing spondylitis blood.

As concerns this clonotype: Its specificity is not known.

Quantitative molecular-barcoded 5'-RACE generated the TCR beta libraries. TCRdb re-called the 5' RACE reads through MiXCR, storing one row per CDR3 protein. The repertoire holds 100,000 to 150,000 distinct CDR3 sequences, with over 15% as singletons. V lost 7 bases to trimming and J lost 3 bases; unmatched junction nucleotides: 5. The length of the CDR3 is 14 residues. CDR1 and CDR2 from the germline V gene are SNHLY and FYNNEI. The material sequenced was blood, either unsorted or a sorted T cell fraction (not recorded which). The chain has TRBV2 and TRBJ2-7, with 11 bases that match TRBD2. The TCR sequence derives from a male donor with ankylosing spondylitis. This CDR3 is CASTQTSGDYEQYF. DNA of the CDR3: TGTGCCAGCACCCAGACTAGCGGGGACTACGAGCAGTACTTC.